The entry below describes one T cell receptor (beta chain). Its specificity is not known. This specimen comes from a study of molecular identifiers for immune sequencing clone quantification. Background on the study: Replicate RNA came from 20,000 or 100,000 naive CD8 cells and was split five ways, and four parts were sequenced. Whole-study findings and limits: Clones of above 20 RNA copies carried over 99% of effector molecules; in naive cells they carried under 1%.

Bulk TCR libraries used previously described methods and listed TCR primers. From the PCR reads, TCRdb called clonotypes with MiXCR, one entry per CDR3 protein. There are 460,000 or so distinct CDR3 sequences in the sample; less than 30% occur only once, and around 0.79% lies in the top ten. Germline V gene data show CDR1 as SGDLS and CDR2 as YYNGEE. Trimming removed 0 bases from V and 4 bases from J; junction bases left unmatched: 6. This CDR3 has 16 residues. The authors sorted naive CD8 T cells as CD8+CD4-CCR7+CD45RA+. The TCR comes from a human donor in good health. Some libraries in this study had Jurkat cell RNA spiked in. What was sequenced was naive CD8+ T cells from blood, with Jurkat cell RNA spiked in. Specified subset: FACS-sorted CD8+CD4-CCR7+CD45RA+ naive T cells. The chain employs TRBV9 and TRBJ2-2; 7 bases match TRBD2. The CDR3 DNA sequence: TGTGCCAGCAGCGTAGACCGGGACTATTCCACCGGGGAGCTGTTTTTT. Protein sequence: CASSVDRDYSTGELFF.